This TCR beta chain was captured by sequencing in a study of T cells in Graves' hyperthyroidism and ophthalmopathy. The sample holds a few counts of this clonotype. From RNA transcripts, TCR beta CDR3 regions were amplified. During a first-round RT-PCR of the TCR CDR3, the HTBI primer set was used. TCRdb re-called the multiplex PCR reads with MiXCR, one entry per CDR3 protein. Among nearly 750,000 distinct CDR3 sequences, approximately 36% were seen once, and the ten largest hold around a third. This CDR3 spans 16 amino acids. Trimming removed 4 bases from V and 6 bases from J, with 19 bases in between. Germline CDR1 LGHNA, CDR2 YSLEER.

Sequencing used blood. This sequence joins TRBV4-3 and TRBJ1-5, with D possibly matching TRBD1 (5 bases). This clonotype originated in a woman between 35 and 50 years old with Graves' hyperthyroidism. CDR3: CASSPDPGPGGQPQHF. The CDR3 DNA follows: TGCGCCAGCAGCCCGGATCCGGGGCCAGGAGGTCAGCCCCAGCATTTT.